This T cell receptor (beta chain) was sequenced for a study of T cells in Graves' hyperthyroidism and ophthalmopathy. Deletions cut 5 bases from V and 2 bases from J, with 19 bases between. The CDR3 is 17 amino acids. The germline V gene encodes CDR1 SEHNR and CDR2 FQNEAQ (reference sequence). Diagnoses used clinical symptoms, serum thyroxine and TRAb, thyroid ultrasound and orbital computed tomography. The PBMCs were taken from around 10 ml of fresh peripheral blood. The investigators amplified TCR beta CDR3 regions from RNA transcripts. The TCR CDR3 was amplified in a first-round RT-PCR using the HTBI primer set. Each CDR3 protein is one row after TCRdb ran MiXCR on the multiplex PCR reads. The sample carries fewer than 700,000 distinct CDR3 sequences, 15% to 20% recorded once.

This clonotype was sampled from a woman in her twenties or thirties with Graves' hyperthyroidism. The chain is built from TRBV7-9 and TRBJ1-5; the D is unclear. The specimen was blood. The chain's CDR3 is CASSPLYSIKGNQPQHF. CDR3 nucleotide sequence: TGTGCCAGCAGCCCCCTCTATTCGATTAAGGGCAATCAGCCCCAGCATTTT.